The rows below give T cell receptor beta chains drawn from one sample of a study of shared clonotypes between healthy human individuals. Profiling relied on immunoSEQ multiplex PCR, and the TCRdb table lists in-frame clones only, not all of them. This table holds 950,000 to 1,100,000 clones, 75% to 80% found once. The source material was memory CD4+ T cells from PBMCs. Receptors originate from a man younger than 35 in good health. Some clones in this sample may be carry-over from other donors' samples. Both conserved end residues are part of each CDR3. Fields, in order: D gene, V gene, J gene, clone size, CDR3 protein, CDR3 DNA. A D gene is named only where the DNA matches it firmly. Size is stated for part of the rows, as once, few or many counts, or as a class when the clone is expanded.

d_call: -; v_call: TRBV18; j_call: TRBJ2-3; clone_size: -; cdr3_aa: CASSPVYTDTQYF; cdr3_nt: TGTGCCAGCTCACCGGTATACACAGATACGCAGTATTTT
d_call: -; v_call: TRBV28; j_call: TRBJ1-1; clone_size: -; cdr3_aa: CASSLVDGGRTEAFF; cdr3_nt: TGTGCCAGCAGTTTAGTTGACGGGGGGAGGACTGAAGCTTTCTTT
d_call: -; v_call: TRBV30; j_call: TRBJ2-5; clone_size: -; cdr3_aa: CAWTEQETQYF; cdr3_nt: TGTGCCTGGACGGAACAAGAGACCCAGTACTTC
d_call: TRBD2; v_call: TRBV7-3; j_call: TRBJ2-3; clone_size: -; cdr3_aa: CASSLHTSGTDTQYF; cdr3_nt: TGTGCCAGCAGCTTACATACTAGCGGTACAGATACGCAGTATTTT
d_call: -; v_call: TRBV19; j_call: TRBJ2-2; clone_size: -; cdr3_aa: CASRSGTQITSGTGELFF; cdr3_nt: TGTGCCAGTAGGTCGGGGACGCAAATAACCTCGGGCACCGGGGAGCTGTTTTTT
d_call: -; v_call: TRBV7-2; j_call: TRBJ2-7; clone_size: once; cdr3_aa: CASSYSGRDEQYF; cdr3_nt: TGTGCCAGCAGTTATTCTGGACGGGACGAGCAGTACTTC
d_call: TRBD1; v_call: TRBV5-1; j_call: TRBJ1-1; clone_size: -; cdr3_aa: CASSPDRVGNTEAFF; cdr3_nt: TGCGCCAGCAGCCCGGACAGGGTAGGGAACACTGAAGCTTTCTTT
d_call: -; v_call: TRBV19; j_call: TRBJ1-1; clone_size: -; cdr3_aa: CASSITGQNTEAFF; cdr3_nt: TGTGCCAGTAGTATCACAGGGCAGAACACTGAAGCTTTCTTT
d_call: TRBD2; v_call: TRBV2; j_call: TRBJ2-3; clone_size: -; cdr3_aa: CASSEGLAGVDTQYF; cdr3_nt: TGTGCCAGCAGTGAGGGACTAGCGGGAGTAGATACGCAGTATTTT
d_call: TRBD1; v_call: TRBV5-1; j_call: TRBJ2-5; clone_size: -; cdr3_aa: CASKGQGPSETQYF; cdr3_nt: TGCGCCAGCAAGGGACAGGGGCCCTCTGAGACCCAGTACTTC
d_call: -; v_call: TRBV27; j_call: TRBJ2-2; clone_size: few; cdr3_aa: CASRQGPNTGELFF; cdr3_nt: TGTGCCAGCAGGCAGGGTCCGAACACCGGGGAGCTGTTTTTT
d_call: -; v_call: TRBV29-1; j_call: TRBJ2-5; clone_size: few; cdr3_aa: CSVGLPGETQYF; cdr3_nt: TGCAGCGTTGGCCTCCCGGGAGAGACCCAGTACTTC
d_call: TRBD1; v_call: TRBV5-1; j_call: TRBJ1-2; clone_size: -; cdr3_aa: CASSPGQGHDYGYTF; cdr3_nt: TGCGCCAGCAGCCCGGGACAGGGGCACGACTATGGCTACACCTTC
d_call: -; v_call: TRBV30; j_call: TRBJ1-1; clone_size: -; cdr3_aa: CAWTPGLGASEAFF; cdr3_nt: TGTGCCTGGACCCCGGGCCTGGGGGCCTCTGAAGCTTTCTTT
d_call: TRBD2; v_call: TRBV5-3; j_call: TRBJ2-7; clone_size: once; cdr3_aa: CARSLALAGYEQYF; cdr3_nt: TGTGCCAGAAGCTTGGCCCTAGCGGGCTACGAGCAGTACTTC
d_call: TRBD2; v_call: TRBV18; j_call: TRBJ2-6; clone_size: -; cdr3_aa: CASSPRVAGSGANVLTF; cdr3_nt: TGTGCCAGCTCACCACGGGTAGCGGGAAGTGGGGCCAACGTCCTGACTTTC
d_call: -; v_call: TRBV5-1; j_call: TRBJ2-1; clone_size: -; cdr3_aa: CASSLGVPSYEQFF; cdr3_nt: TGCGCCAGCAGCTTGGGGGTACCTAGCTATGAGCAGTTCTTC
d_call: TRBD1; v_call: TRBV6-1; j_call: TRBJ1-5; clone_size: -; cdr3_aa: CASLGQGAKPQHF; cdr3_nt: TGTGCCAGCCTAGGACAGGGGGCAAAGCCCCAGCATTTT
d_call: -; v_call: TRBV7-8; j_call: TRBJ1-1; clone_size: -; cdr3_aa: CASSYSPGGGTEAFF; cdr3_nt: TGTGCCAGCAGCTATTCCCCGGGAGGTGGCACTGAAGCTTTCTTT
d_call: TRBD1; v_call: TRBV5-5; j_call: TRBJ2-6; clone_size: -; cdr3_aa: CASSIRTGRSGANVLTF; cdr3_nt: TGTGCCAGCAGCATACGGACAGGGCGCTCTGGGGCCAACGTCCTGACTTTC
d_call: TRBD1; v_call: TRBV2; j_call: TRBJ2-1; clone_size: -; cdr3_aa: CASTRQGYNEQFF; cdr3_nt: TGTGCCAGCACCCGACAGGGCTACAATGAGCAGTTCTTC
d_call: -; v_call: TRBV5-1; j_call: TRBJ2-1; clone_size: -; cdr3_aa: CASSTNPTVLDEQFF; cdr3_nt: TGCGCCAGCAGCACCAACCCGACAGTTCTTGATGAGCAGTTCTTC
d_call: TRBD1; v_call: TRBV5-1; j_call: TRBJ1-2; clone_size: -; cdr3_aa: CASTRDRGVYGYTF; cdr3_nt: TGCGCCAGCACCCGGGACAGGGGGGTCTATGGCTACACCTTC
d_call: TRBD2; v_call: TRBV6-1; j_call: TRBJ2-5; clone_size: -; cdr3_aa: CASSEARLAEGTQYF; cdr3_nt: TGTGCCAGCAGTGAAGCGCGGCTAGCGGAGGGGACCCAGTACTTC
d_call: -; v_call: TRBV11-1; j_call: TRBJ2-6; clone_size: once; cdr3_aa: CASSLVPGVGANVLTF; cdr3_nt: TGTGCCAGCAGCTTAGTTCCGGGGGTTGGGGCCAACGTCCTGACTTTC
d_call: -; v_call: TRBV6-5; j_call: TRBJ2-6; clone_size: -; cdr3_aa: CASSALGGGANVLTF; cdr3_nt: TGTGCCAGCAGTGCCTTGGGAGGAGGGGCCAACGTCCTGACTTTC
d_call: -; v_call: TRBV27; j_call: TRBJ1-2; clone_size: -; cdr3_aa: CASSPGGDPNYGYTF; cdr3_nt: TGTGCCAGCAGTCCCGGTGGAGATCCTAACTATGGCTACACCTTC
d_call: -; v_call: TRBV28; j_call: TRBJ1-2; clone_size: once; cdr3_aa: CASSRPRTAMLGYTF; cdr3_nt: TGTGCCAGCAGTCGACCTCGGACGGCGATGTTAGGCTACACCTTC
d_call: -; v_call: TRBV6-1; j_call: TRBJ2-5; clone_size: -; cdr3_aa: CAGSRAAQETQYF; cdr3_nt: TGTGCCGGTAGTAGGGCTGCCCAAGAGACCCAGTACTTC
d_call: TRBD1; v_call: TRBV5-1; j_call: TRBJ2-2; clone_size: -; cdr3_aa: CASSDGTGGNTGELFF; cdr3_nt: TGCGCCAGCAGCGACGGGACAGGGGGCAACACCGGGGAGCTGTTTTTT
d_call: TRBD2; v_call: TRBV4-1; j_call: TRBJ2-7; clone_size: -; cdr3_aa: CASSQRTSVGYEQYF; cdr3_nt: TGCGCCAGCAGCCAGAGGACTAGCGTCGGCTACGAGCAGTACTTC
d_call: TRBD1; v_call: TRBV7-9; j_call: TRBJ1-5; clone_size: -; cdr3_aa: CASSLTRDSYSNQPQHF; cdr3_nt: TGTGCCAGCAGCTTAACTCGGGACAGTTATAGCAATCAGCCCCAGCATTTT
d_call: -; v_call: TRBV15; j_call: TRBJ2-7; clone_size: -; cdr3_aa: CATSREPQSSYEQYF; cdr3_nt: TGTGCCACCAGCAGAGAACCACAGAGCTCCTACGAGCAGTACTTC
d_call: -; v_call: TRBV9; j_call: TRBJ2-7; clone_size: -; cdr3_aa: CASSVGSGTYEQYF; cdr3_nt: TGTGCCAGCAGCGTAGGATCAGGAACCTACGAGCAGTACTTC
d_call: -; v_call: TRBV12-2; j_call: TRBJ2-7; clone_size: -; cdr3_aa: CASRLAYSGKDEQYF; cdr3_nt: TGTGCAAGTCGCTTAGCGTATAGCGGGAAAGACGAGCAGTACTTC
d_call: -; v_call: TRBV18; j_call: TRBJ1-4; clone_size: -; cdr3_aa: CASSPNAGDEKLFF; cdr3_nt: TGTGCCAGCTCCCCCAACGCCGGGGATGAAAAACTGTTTTTT
d_call: TRBD1; v_call: TRBV7-2; j_call: TRBJ1-1; clone_size: once; cdr3_aa: CASSLGPPPGQSQTEAFF; cdr3_nt: TGTGCCAGCAGCCTGGGTCCCCCACCGGGACAGAGCCAGACTGAAGCTTTCTTT
d_call: -; v_call: TRBV6-4; j_call: TRBJ2-7; clone_size: -; cdr3_aa: CASSGRPASYEQYF; cdr3_nt: TGTGCCAGCAGTGGCAGGCCAGCCTCCTACGAGCAGTACTTC
d_call: -; v_call: TRBV5-1; j_call: TRBJ2-1; clone_size: -; cdr3_aa: CASSPRLNYRFF; cdr3_nt: TGCGCCAGCAGCCCTAGACTCAATTACCGGTTCTTC
d_call: -; v_call: TRBV28; j_call: TRBJ1-1; clone_size: few; cdr3_aa: CASSLGGRWAFF; cdr3_nt: TGTGCCAGCAGTTTGGGGGGGCGCTGGGCTTTCTTT
d_call: -; v_call: TRBV7-3; j_call: TRBJ2-3; clone_size: few; cdr3_aa: CASSLAGLLADTQYF; cdr3_nt: TGTGCCAGCAGCTTAGCGGGGCTACTCGCAGATACGCAGTATTTT
d_call: -; v_call: TRBV18; j_call: TRBJ2-1; clone_size: -; cdr3_aa: CASSNGIHPDEQFF; cdr3_nt: TGTGCCAGCTCAAACGGAATTCATCCAGATGAGCAGTTCTTC
d_call: -; v_call: TRBV14; j_call: TRBJ2-1; clone_size: -; cdr3_aa: CASSQGRVLAYNEQFF; cdr3_nt: TGTGCCAGCAGCCAAGGTCGGGTTTTAGCCTACAATGAGCAGTTCTTC
d_call: -; v_call: TRBV28; j_call: TRBJ2-3; clone_size: -; cdr3_aa: CASSRRLVWADTQYF; cdr3_nt: TGTGCCAGCAGTCGCCGACTAGTGTGGGCAGATACGCAGTATTTT
d_call: -; v_call: TRBV6-6; j_call: TRBJ2-4; clone_size: -; cdr3_aa: CASRGDQNIQYF; cdr3_nt: TGTGCCAGCAGGGGCGACCAAAACATTCAGTACTTC